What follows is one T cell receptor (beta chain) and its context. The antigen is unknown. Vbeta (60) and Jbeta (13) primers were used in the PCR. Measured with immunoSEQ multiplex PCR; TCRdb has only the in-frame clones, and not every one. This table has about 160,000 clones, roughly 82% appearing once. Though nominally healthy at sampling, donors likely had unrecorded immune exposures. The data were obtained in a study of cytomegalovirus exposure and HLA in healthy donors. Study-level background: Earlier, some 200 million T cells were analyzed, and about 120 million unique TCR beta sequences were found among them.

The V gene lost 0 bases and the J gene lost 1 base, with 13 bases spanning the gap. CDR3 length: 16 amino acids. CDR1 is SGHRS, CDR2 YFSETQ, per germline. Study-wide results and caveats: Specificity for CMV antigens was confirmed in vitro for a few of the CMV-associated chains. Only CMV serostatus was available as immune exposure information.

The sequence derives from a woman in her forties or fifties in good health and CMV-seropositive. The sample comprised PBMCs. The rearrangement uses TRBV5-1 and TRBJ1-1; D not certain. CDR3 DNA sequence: TGCGCCAGCAGCTTGGGGCCCCTGGGCCAGAACACTGAAGCTTTCTTT. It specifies CASSLGPLGQNTEAFF.